The source of this T cell receptor (beta chain) is a study of blood T cell repertoires in COVID-19. Study-wide context: COVID-19 samples from acute and convalescent phases originated in the United States, Italy and Spain. The cDNA or gDNA used as material had been derived from T cells, B-cell-depleted T cells, or PBMCs.

Trimming removed 8 bases from V and 2 bases from J; junction bases left unmatched: 4. The CDR3 runs 13 residues. Germline-derived CDR1 and CDR2 are SNHLY and FYNNEI. Per the study methods: Scientists estimated how many nucleated cells there were by amplifying reference gene primers. TCRdb's table, derived via immunoSEQ multiplex PCR, lists solely in-frame clones and lacks some. That table furnishes V, J and clone size, whereas the DNA furnished D and trimming. The sample consists of about 82,000 clones, about 80% of them appearing once. Sequenced material: peripheral blood. The receptor comes from a woman between 35 and 50 years old with active or convalescent COVID-19. The chain couples TRBV2 to TRBJ2-7; 9 positions match TRBD1. The CDR3: CASLRDRAYEQYF. The CDR3 bases are TGTGCCAGCCTCCGGGACAGGGCCTACGAGCAGTACTTC. The variable domain in full, with the rest retrieved from reference TRBV2 and TRBJ2-7, is EPEVTQTPSHQVTQMGQEVILRCVPISNHLYFYWYRQILGQKVEFLVSFYNNEISEKSEIFDDQFSVERPDGSNFTLKIRSTKLEDSAMYFCASLRDRAYEQYFGPGTRLTVT.